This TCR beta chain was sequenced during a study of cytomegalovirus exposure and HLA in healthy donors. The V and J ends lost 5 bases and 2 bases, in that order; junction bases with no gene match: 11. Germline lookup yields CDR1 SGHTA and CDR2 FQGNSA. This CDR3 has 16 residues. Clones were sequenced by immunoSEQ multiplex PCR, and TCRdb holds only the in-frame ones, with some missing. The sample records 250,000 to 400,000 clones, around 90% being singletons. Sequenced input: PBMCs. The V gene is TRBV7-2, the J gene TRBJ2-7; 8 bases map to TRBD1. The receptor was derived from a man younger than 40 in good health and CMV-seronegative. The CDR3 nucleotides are TGTGCCAGCAGCGTTGGACAGGGATCGGCTGCCTACGAGCAGTACTTC. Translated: CASSVGQGSAAYEQYF. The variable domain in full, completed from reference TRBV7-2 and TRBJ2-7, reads GAGVSQSPSNKVTEKGKDVELRCDPISGHTALYWYRQSLGQGLEFLIYFQGNSAPDKSGLPSDRFSAERTGGSVSTLTIQRTQQEDSAVYLCASSVGQGSAAYEQYFGPGTRLTVT.